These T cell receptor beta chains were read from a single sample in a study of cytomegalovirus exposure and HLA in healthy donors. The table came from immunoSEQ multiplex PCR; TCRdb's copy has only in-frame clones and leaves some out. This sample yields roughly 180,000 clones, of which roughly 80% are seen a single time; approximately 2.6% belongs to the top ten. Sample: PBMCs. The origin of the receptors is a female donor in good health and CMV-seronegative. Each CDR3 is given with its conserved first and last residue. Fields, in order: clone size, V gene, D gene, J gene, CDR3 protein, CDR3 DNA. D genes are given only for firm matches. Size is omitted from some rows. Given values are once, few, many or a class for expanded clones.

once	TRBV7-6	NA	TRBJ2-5	CASSLSRGETQYF	TGTGCCAGCAGCCTGTCCCGAGGGGAGACCCAGTACTTC
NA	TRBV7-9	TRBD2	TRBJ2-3	CASSFMGGDTDTQYF	TGTGCCAGCAGCTTCATGGGAGGGGACACAGATACGCAGTATTTT
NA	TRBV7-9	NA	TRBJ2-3	CASSLATADTQYF	TGTGCCAGCAGCTTAGCGACTGCAGATACGCAGTATTTT
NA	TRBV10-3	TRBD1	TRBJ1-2	CAISDPRAGGAGYGYTF	TGTGCCATCAGTGACCCAAGGGCAGGGGGCGCGGGCTATGGCTACACCTTC
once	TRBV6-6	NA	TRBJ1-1	CASSYDPRALNTEAFF	TGTGCCAGCAGTTACGACCCCAGGGCACTGAACACTGAAGCTTTCTTT
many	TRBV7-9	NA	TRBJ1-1	CASSPDSLNTEAFF	TGTGCCAGCAGCCCGGACAGCTTGAACACTGAAGCTTTCTTT
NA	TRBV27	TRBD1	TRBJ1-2	CASSFNRDRIYGYTF	TGTGCCAGCAGTTTTAACCGGGACAGAATCTATGGCTACACCTTC
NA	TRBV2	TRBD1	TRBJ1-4	CASSVQQGRNEKLFF	TGTGCCAGCAGTGTACAACAGGGGCGGAATGAAAAACTGTTTTTT
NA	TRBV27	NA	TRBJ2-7	CASTPIGASSYEQYF	TGTGCCAGCACCCCAATTGGGGCTAGTTCCTACGAGCAGTACTTC
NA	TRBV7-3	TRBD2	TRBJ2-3	CASSFTSGALVDTQYF	TGTGCCAGCAGCTTCACTAGCGGGGCCCTCGTGGATACGCAGTATTTT
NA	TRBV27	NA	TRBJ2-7	CASSFRGLAYEQYF	TGTGCCAGCAGTTTTCGGGGACTTGCCTACGAGCAGTACTTC
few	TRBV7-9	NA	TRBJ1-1	CASSLVEGVAEAFF	TGTGCCAGCAGCTTAGTCGAGGGGGTAGCTGAAGCTTTCTTT
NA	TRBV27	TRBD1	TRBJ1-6	CASSLPGQGFSPLHF	TGTGCCAGCAGTTTACCGGGACAGGGTTTTTCACCCCTCCACTTT